This T cell receptor (beta chain) comes out of a study of technical replicates of blood from a handful of donors (dated by TCRdb to between 2016 and 2019). The library came from the immunoSEQ multiplex PCR assay. Imported from immuneACCESS, the table was reduced by TCRdb to in-frame sequences with V and J called. These copies leave out some clones; in studies compared against another copy, an unresolved V gene accounts for under half, and the cause of the remainder is not known. Here the sample has around 12,000 clones; under 85% occur a single time. Roughly 14% of the sample rests with the top ten. V trim: 7 bases; J trim: 3 bases; unmatched bases: 5. The CDR3 contains 15 residues, cysteine and phenylalanine counted. Only the CDR3 part of the read is kept: 45 bases, read in frame from the first base. For CDR1 and CDR2, the germline V gene lists SNHLY and FYNNEI. Note on this clone: Its antigen is not yet known. No much larger clonotype is one base removed from it; base qualities were not supplied.

The sequence derives from a human donor in good health. What was sequenced was PBMCs. The chain couples TRBV2 to TRBJ1-3, with 11 bases matching TRBD1. The bases are TGTGCCAGCACCGGGACAGGGGGTTATGGAAACACCATATATTTT. This is translated as CASTGTGGYGNTIYF.